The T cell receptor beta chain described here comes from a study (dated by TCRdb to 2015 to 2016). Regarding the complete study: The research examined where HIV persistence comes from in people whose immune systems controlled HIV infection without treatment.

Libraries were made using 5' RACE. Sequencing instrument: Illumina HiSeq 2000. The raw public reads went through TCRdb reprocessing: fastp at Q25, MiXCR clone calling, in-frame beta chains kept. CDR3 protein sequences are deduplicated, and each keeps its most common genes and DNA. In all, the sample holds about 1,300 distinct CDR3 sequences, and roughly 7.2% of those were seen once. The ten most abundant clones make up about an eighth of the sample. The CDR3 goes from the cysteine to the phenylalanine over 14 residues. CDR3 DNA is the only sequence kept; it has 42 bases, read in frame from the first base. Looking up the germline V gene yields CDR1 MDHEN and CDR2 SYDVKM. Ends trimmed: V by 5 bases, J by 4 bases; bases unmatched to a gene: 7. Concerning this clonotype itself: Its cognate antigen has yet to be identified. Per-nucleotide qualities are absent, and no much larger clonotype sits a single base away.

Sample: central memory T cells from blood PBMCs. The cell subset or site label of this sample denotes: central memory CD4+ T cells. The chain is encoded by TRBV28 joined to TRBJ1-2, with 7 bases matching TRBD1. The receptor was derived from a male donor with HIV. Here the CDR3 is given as CASSMRTGLYGYTF. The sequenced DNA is TGTGCCAGCAGTATGCGGACAGGCCTCTATGGCTACACCTTC.